This passage covers 18 T cell receptor beta chains from one sample sequenced in a study of shared clonotypes between healthy human individuals. Sequenced by immunoSEQ multiplex PCR; TCRdb stores in-frame clones only, minus some. The sample lists about 980,000 clones; over 75% were seen once. The sequenced sample was memory CD4+ T cells sorted from blood. Regarding subset: CD45RA-negative fraction. The origin of the receptors is a man aged 18-30 years in good health.

The rearrangement links TRBV5-1 to TRBJ2-3; D possibly uses TRBD1 or TRBD2 (7 bases each). Trimming pared 4 bases from V and 4 bases from J, leaving 19 bases between. Germline V CDR1 and CDR2: SGHRS, YFSETQ. The CDR3 is 16 residues long. Written as DNA, the CDR3 is TGCGCCAGCAGCCCAGGGGAGGGGGCTAGAGCAGATACGCAGTATTTT. Residues: CASSPGEGARADTQYF.

This clone was detected once. The chain couples TRBV5-1 to TRBJ2-1; TRBD2 matches at 10 bases. Germline CDR1 is SGHRS and CDR2 is YFSETQ. Trimming took 0 bases from V and 8 from J; bases not matched to a gene: 11. This CDR3 comprises 17 residues. The CDR3 coding sequence is TGCGCCAGCAGCTTGGGCGCTAGCGGGGGCCTTATCGATGAGCAGTTCTTC. It encodes CASSLGASGGLIDEQFF.

With regard to this clone: This may arise from a read error, as a much more abundant clone is one base away. CDR3 nucleotide sequence: TGTGCCAGCAGCTCCGGGAGCACAGATACGCAGTATTTT. It yields the protein CASSSGSTDTQYF. The chain recombines TRBV6-6 with TRBJ2-3; D is unresolved. Germline V gene lookup returns CDR1 MNHNY and CDR2 SVGAGI (reference sequence). V dropped 6 bases and J dropped 0 bases, with 7 bases sitting between them. The CDR3 runs to 13 residues.

This clone was counted a few times. V usage is TRBV6-1 and J usage is TRBJ1-6; 8 nucleotides line up with TRBD1. CDR3 length equals 16 residues. J gave up 8 bases and V 2 bases, and 8 bases lay outside the gene matches. Germline values: CDR1 MNHNS, CDR2 SASEGT. This CDR3 is CASSEIYGQGYSPLHF. For the CDR3, the DNA is TGTGCCAGCAGTGAAATATACGGACAGGGCTATTCACCCCTCCACTTT.

The chain recombines TRBV7-9 with TRBJ2-1; TRBD2 matches 9 bases. Germline CDR1 and CDR2: SEHNR and FQNEAQ (reference sequence). V shed 5 bases, J shed 4 bases, and the junction held 9 bases outside the gene matches. The CDR3 has 16 amino acids. CDR3 region: CASSVSAGGTYNEQFF. The CDR3 DNA follows: TGTGCCAGCAGCGTATCAGCGGGAGGAACTTACAATGAGCAGTTCTTC.

As for this clone: Additional DNA sequences in this sample encode the identical CDR3. The chain links TRBV18 to TRBJ2-5; TRBD1 is a possible D gene (5 bases). Looked up from germline, CDR1 is KGHSH and CDR2 is LQKENI. The CDR3 length is 15 residues. V was cut by 0 bases and J by 1 base, with 9 bases left in between. The CDR3 DNA follows: TGTGCCAGCTCACCACCGATGGGGCTCCAAGAGACCCAGTACTTC. Its protein is CASSPPMGLQETQYF.

The V gene is TRBV18, the J gene TRBJ2-3; tentatively, D is TRBD2 (6 bases). CDR3 size: 15 residues. Trimming took 8 bases from V and 6 from J, leaving 21 bases between them. Per the germline V gene, CDR1 is KGHSH and CDR2 is LQKENI. The DNA for the CDR3 is TGTGCCAGCCACCCTGCGGGTCCGGAGGGCGATACGCAGTATTTT. As protein: CASHPAGPEGDTQYF.

This clone was recorded a few times. The chain couples TRBV5-1 to TRBJ2-1; 10 nucleotides align to TRBD1. Germline V gives CDR1 SGHRS, CDR2 YFSETQ. The CDR3 totals 13 residues. Trimming took 2 bases from V and 11 from J; bases not matched to a gene: 4. CDR3 residues: CASSFQDRGQQFF. Here the CDR3 DNA reads TGCGCCAGCAGCTTTCAAGACAGGGGGCAGCAGTTCTTC.

The chain links TRBV6-1 to TRBJ2-1, with D possibly TRBD2 on 5 matching bases. The germline gives CDR1 MNHNS, CDR2 SASEGT. V dropped 5 bases and J dropped 6 bases, with 17 bases sitting between them. The CDR3 sequence is 15 residues long. The DNA of the CDR3 is TGTGCCAGCAGTCCCGAGACCTCTGGAGGCAATGAGCAGTTCTTC. Its translation: CASSPETSGGNEQFF.

This clone was seen a handful of times. V and J are TRBV7-9 and TRBJ1-2; no reliable D call. The CDR3 is 15 residues long. The germline V gene has CDR1 SEHNR and CDR2 FQNEAQ (reference sequence). V was cut by 5 bases and J by 2 bases, with 15 bases left in between. The CDR3 DNA is TGTGCCAGCAGCCAACTTCACACCTCCAACTATGGCTACACCTTC. Protein: CASSQLHTSNYGYTF.

The rearrangement joins TRBV4-1 to TRBJ1-1; D remains unclear. There are 15 residues in the CDR3. CDR1 and CDR2 from the germline V gene are MGHRA and YSYEKL. The V end was cut by 0 bases, the J end by 0 bases, with 8 bases between. Here the CDR3 reads CASSQDVQMNTEAFF. CDR3 in DNA: TGCGCCAGCAGCCAAGACGTACAAATGAACACTGAAGCTTTCTTT.

The chain recombines TRBV30 with TRBJ1-1; 7 bases are a match to TRBD1. There are 12 residues in the CDR3. Germline V gene lookup returns CDR1 GTSNPN and CDR2 SVGIG (reference sequence). After removal of 4 bases from V and 6 bases from J, the junction contained 5 bases not matched to a gene. This CDR3 is CAWTRQGSEAFF. DNA of the CDR3: TGTGCCTGGACCCGACAGGGCTCTGAAGCTTTCTTT.

V gene TRBV19 combines with J gene TRBJ1-6, with 12 bases fitting TRBD1. CDR1 is LNHDA, CDR2 SQIVND, per germline (reference sequence). Unmatched junction bases numbered 11, after V lost 4 bases and J lost 4 bases. This CDR3 region has 19 residues. The CDR3 bases are TGTGCCAGTAGTACCACCGGGACAGGGGGCAGAGGGTATAATTCACCCCTCCACTTT. Translation gives CASSTTGTGGRGYNSPLHF.

There are a few counts of this clone. V and J are TRBV27 and TRBJ2-5, with 7 bases lining up with TRBD2. Germline assignment: CDR1 MNHEY and CDR2 SMNVEV (reference sequence). The CDR3 totals 14 residues. The V segment lost 8 bases and the J segment 4 bases; nucleotides outside the gene matches: 10. In DNA form, the CDR3 reads TGTGCCAGCGCGGAGGGCGGGAGTTCAGAGACCCAGTACTTC. Its translation is CASAEGGSSETQYF.

This clone was seen only once. The J gene is TRBJ2-3, the V gene TRBV7-2, with 9 bases that match TRBD2. Trimming at V came to 3 bases and at J to 3 bases, leaving 4 bases not matched to a gene. This CDR3 spans 15 amino acids. The germline V gene has CDR1 SGHTA and CDR2 FQGNSA. CDR3 nucleotide sequence: TGTGCCAGCAGCTTGGGACTAGCTTATACAGATACGCAGTATTTT. Protein product: CASSLGLAYTDTQYF.

V gene TRBV5-8 combines with J gene TRBJ2-7; D gene ambiguous. The ends were cut back, 0 bases at V and 1 base at J, with 11 bases in the middle. CDR1 and CDR2 (germline): SGHTS, YDEGEE. This CDR3 contains 15 residues. CDR3 nucleotides: TGTGCCAGCAGCTTGGAGGTTAAAGGGTCCTACGAGCAGTACTTC. Encoded protein: CASSLEVKGSYEQYF. The entire variable domain, with the rest obtained from reference TRBV5-8 and TRBJ2-7, is as follows: EAGVTQSPTHLIKTRGQQATLRCSPISGHTSVYWYQQALGLGLQFLLWYDEGEERNRGNFPPRFSGRQFPNYSSELNVNALELEDSALYLCASSLEVKGSYEQYFGPGTRLTVT.

The sample holds many counts of this clone. This sample includes further DNA sequences coding for the same CDR3. The chain carries TRBV5-8 and TRBJ2-2; 7 nucleotides match TRBD1. The CDR3 spans 13 residues. V gave up 5 bases and J gave up 8 bases; unmatched junction bases: 6. CDR1 and CDR2 from the germline V gene are SGHTS and YDEGEE. The CDR3 region is CASSGTALGELFF. The CDR3 DNA sequence: TGTGCCAGCAGTGGGACAGCCCTAGGGGAGCTGTTTTTT.

V usage is TRBV19 and J usage is TRBJ2-5, with D maybe TRBD1 (5 bases). Looked up from germline, CDR1 is LNHDA and CDR2 is SQIVND (reference sequence). This CDR3 is 13 amino acids long. V dropped 1 base and J dropped 4 bases, with 7 bases sitting between them. The CDR3 loop reads CASSIGQSETQYF. CDR3 DNA: TGTGCCAGTAGTATAGGACAGTCAGAGACCCAGTACTTC.